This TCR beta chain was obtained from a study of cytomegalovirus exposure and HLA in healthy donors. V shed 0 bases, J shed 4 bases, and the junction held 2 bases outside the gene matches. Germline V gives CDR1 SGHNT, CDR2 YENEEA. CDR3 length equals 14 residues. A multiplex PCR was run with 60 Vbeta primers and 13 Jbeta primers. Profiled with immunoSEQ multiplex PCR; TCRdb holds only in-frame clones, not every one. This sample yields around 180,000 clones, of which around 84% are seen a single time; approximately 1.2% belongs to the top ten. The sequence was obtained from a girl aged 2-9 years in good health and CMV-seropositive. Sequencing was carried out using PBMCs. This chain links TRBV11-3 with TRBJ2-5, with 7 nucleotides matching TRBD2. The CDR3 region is CASSLEWTRETQYF. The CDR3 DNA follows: TGTGCCAGCAGCTTAGAATGGACTAGAGAGACCCAGTACTTC.